The 13 T cell receptor beta chains presented below share a single source sample, sequenced in a study of beta chain features in type 1 diabetes. The isolated RNA, all of it, was reverse transcribed, so expressed TCRB transcripts were what got sequenced. Some clones are missing from TCRdb's copy, which holds only in-frame ones; the method was immunoSEQ multiplex PCR. This repertoire shows a few hundred thousand clones, over 13% found once; its top ten account for about 0.019%. Sequenced material: naive CD4+ T cells from blood. The source of these receptors is a woman aged 18-29 years in good health.

This clone was observed a few times. CDR3 bases: TGTGCCAGCAGCAGCCTAGCGGGAGGGCCTACGGGCTACAATGAGCAGTTCTTC. This encodes CASSSLAGGPTGYNEQFF. The J gene is TRBJ2-1, the V gene TRBV7-6, with 12 bases that match TRBD2. The CDR3 contains 18 residues. After removal of 5 bases from V and 3 bases from J, the junction contained 11 bases not matched to a gene. Looked up from germline, CDR1 is SGHVS and CDR2 is FNYEAQ.

This sequence joins TRBV29-1 and TRBJ2-7, with D possibly matching TRBD1 (6 bases). This CDR3 spans 14 amino acids. Germline values: CDR1 SQVTM, CDR2 ANQGSEA. V was shortened by 0 bases and J by 3 bases, with 12 bases between the two germline ends. CDR3 loop: CSVEEGQGIYEQYF. In nucleotides, the CDR3 is TGCAGCGTTGAAGAGGGGCAGGGGATCTACGAGCAGTACTTC.

This clone was seen more than once but under ten times. The chain has TRBV13 and TRBJ2-3; 11 nucleotides align to TRBD2. The V segment lost 1 base and the J segment 2 bases; nucleotides outside the gene matches: 5. The length of the CDR3 is 17 residues. Looked up from germline, CDR1 is PRHDT and CDR2 is FYEKMQ (reference sequence). The DNA of the CDR3 is TGTGCCAGCAGCTTAGATCGACTAGCGGGATACACAGATACGCAGTATTTT. It specifies CASSLDRLAGYTDTQYF.

This chain connects TRBV2 to TRBJ2-1, with D possibly being TRBD1 (6 bases). The V end lost 3 bases, the J end lost 6 bases, and 15 bases lay between the germline ends. Germline V gene lookup returns CDR1 SNHLY and CDR2 FYNNEI. The CDR3 spans 15 residues. The CDR3 reads CASSEQGTSANEQFF. Here the CDR3 DNA reads TGTGCCAGCAGTGAGCAGGGGACGTCGGCCAATGAGCAGTTCTTC. The full variable domain, its missing parts supplied by reference TRBV2 and TRBJ2-1, is EPEVTQTPSHQVTQMGQEVILRCVPISNHLYFYWYRQILGQKVEFLVSFYNNEISEKSEIFDDQFSVERPDGSNFTLKIRSTKLEDSAMYFCASSEQGTSANEQFFGPGTRLTVL.

This clone came up a few times. The chain is built from TRBV13 and TRBJ2-7; weak D call: TRBD1 (5 bases). Trimming cost V 0 bases and J 4 bases, with 10 bases left between them. Looked up from germline, CDR1 is PRHDT and CDR2 is FYEKMQ (reference sequence). The length of the CDR3 is 14 residues. For the CDR3, the DNA is TGTGCCAGCAGCTTAGGGGCAGGGAAATACGAGCAGTACTTC. Residues: CASSLGAGKYEQYF.

This clone was counted only a few times. The chain carries TRBV30 and TRBJ2-3; D is unresolved. V was trimmed by 1 base and J by 2 bases, leaving 7 bases between them. Germline CDR1 and CDR2: GTSNPN and SVGIG (reference sequence). The CDR3 extends over 13 amino acids. The CDR3: CAWSGVTTDTQYF. CDR3 nucleotide sequence: TGTGCCTGGAGTGGCGTCACCACAGATACGCAGTATTTT.

This clone was seen a few times. This rearrangement joins TRBV5-4 to TRBJ2-5; TRBD1 might be the D (5 bases). The CDR3 totals 14 residues. Trimming left V 3 bases short and J 1 base short, with 10 bases between. Germline V lookup: CDR1 SGHNT, CDR2 YYREEE (reference sequence). DNA of the CDR3: TGTGCCAGCAGCTACGCAGACAGCCAAGAGACCCAGTACTTC. This codes for CASSYADSQETQYF.

CDR3 in amino acids: CAISEPGTGGTDTQYF. DNA of the CDR3: TGTGCCATCAGTGAGCCCGGGACAGGGGGAACAGATACGCAGTATTTT. The chain combines TRBV10-3 with TRBJ2-3; 11 bases match TRBD1. The CDR3 sequence is 16 residues long. From germline, CDR1 is ENHRY and CDR2 SYGVKD. Trimming removed 2 bases from V and 3 bases from J; junction bases left unmatched: 4.

This clone occurred a few times. Other DNA sequences from this sample encode an identical CDR3 as well. This chain joins TRBV28 and TRBJ2-7, with D perhaps TRBD1 (5 bases). The CDR3 length is 12 residues. Looked up from germline, CDR1 is MDHEN and CDR2 is SYDVKM. V was pared by 2 bases and J by 4 bases, with 6 bases between. CDR3 nucleotides: TGTGCCAGCAGTTTACAGGGATACGAGCAGTACTTC. It encodes CASSLQGYEQYF. The full variable domain, completed using reference TRBV28 and TRBJ2-7, is DVKVTQSSRYLVKRTGEKVFLECVQDMDHENMFWYRQDPGLGLRLIYFSYDVKMKEKGDIPEGYSVSREKKERFSLILESASTNQTSMYLCASSLQGYEQYFGPGTRLTVT.

This clone has just a few counts. This rearrangement joins TRBV15 to TRBJ1-4; D remains ambiguous. The CDR3 is 13 residues long. V gave up 0 bases and J gave up 6 bases, with 5 bases separating them. Per the germline V gene, CDR1 is LNHNV and CDR2 is YYDKDF (reference sequence). The chain's CDR3 is CATSRDSDEKLFF. CDR3 sequence (DNA): TGTGCCACCAGCAGAGATAGTGATGAAAAACTGTTTTTT.

This clone has a handful of counts. This rearrangement joins TRBV19 to TRBJ1-1; D is possibly TRBD1 (5 bases). Trimming removed 2 bases at V and 5 bases at J, with 12 bases between. CDR3 size: 14 residues. The germline V gene has CDR1 LNHDA and CDR2 SQIVND (reference sequence). The CDR3 nucleotides read TGTGCCAGTAGTATATCCGGGGGACGGACTGAAGCTTTCTTT. Translated: CASSISGGRTEAFF.

This clone has a handful of counts. This chain joins TRBV9 and TRBJ2-1; D perhaps matches TRBD1 (5 bases). CDR3 length: 15 amino acids. Trimming shortened V by 0 bases and J by 5 bases, and 12 bases separated the two germline ends. CDR1 and CDR2 from the germline V gene are SGDLS and YYNGEE. DNA for the CDR3: TGTGCCAGCAGCGTAGAGGGGCGGCCCCACAATGAGCAGTTCTTC. It is translated as CASSVEGRPHNEQFF.

CDR3 in amino acids: CASSPPGQGSQPQHF. As DNA, the CDR3 is TGTGCCAGCTCACCGCCGGGACAGGGGTCCCAGCCCCAGCATTTT. This chain joins TRBV18 and TRBJ1-5; 10 positions agree with TRBD1. Losses at the gene ends were 3 bases for V and 7 bases for J; bases not matched to a gene: 6. CDR3 length equals 15 residues. Germline values: CDR1 KGHSH, CDR2 LQKENI.